This entry lists 14 T cell receptor beta chains sequenced from one sample in a study of blood T cell repertoires in COVID-19. Libraries were prepared by immunoSEQ multiplex PCR; TCRdb keeps only in-frame clonotypes and omits some of them. The sample yields some 110,000 clones, around four fifths seen once. The specimen was peripheral blood. Receptor source: a man between 65 and 79 years old with active or convalescent COVID-19.

In this sample, this clone turned up a few times. The chain employs TRBV7-6 and TRBJ2-5, with 10 bases aligning to TRBD2. Germline CDR1 SGHVS, CDR2 FNYEAQ. This CDR3 spans 16 amino acids. V was pared by 1 base and J by 7 bases, with 9 bases of the junction left unmatched. The chain's CDR3 is CASSLESSGRAGTQYF. As DNA, the CDR3 is TGTGCCAGCAGCTTAGAATCAAGCGGGAGGGCCGGGACCCAGTACTTC. The full variable domain, completed using reference TRBV7-6 and TRBJ2-5, is GAGVSQSPRYKVTKRGQDVALRCDPISGHVSLYWYRQALGQGPEFLTYFNYEAQQDKSGLPNDRFSAERPEGSISTLTIQRTEQRDSAMYRCASSLESSGRAGTQYFGPGTRLLVL.

A few counts support this clone. The chain employs TRBV11-3 and TRBJ2-5, with 7 positions matching TRBD2. In germline, CDR1 is SGHNT, CDR2 YENEEA. Trimming cost V 5 bases and J 3 bases; bases outside gene matches: 6. CDR3 length equals 14 residues. Here the CDR3 DNA reads TGTGCCAGCAGCCAGGGTCTAGCGGAAGAGACCCAGTACTTC. Amino acid sequence: CASSQGLAEETQYF.

The V and J genes are TRBV7-3 and TRBJ2-4; 7 nucleotides line up with TRBD2. The CDR3 length is 11 residues. Losses at the gene ends were 8 bases for V and 8 bases for J; bases not matched to a gene: 3. CDR1 is SGHTA, CDR2 FQGTGA, per germline. Here the CDR3 DNA reads TGTGCCAGCGGCGCGGGGGACATTCAGTACTTC. The encoded protein is CASGAGDIQYF.

J is TRBJ1-1 and V is TRBV30; D remains ambiguous. Trimming shortened V by 3 bases and J by 7 bases, and 9 bases separated the two germline ends. Per germline, CDR1 GTSNPN and CDR2 SVGIG (reference sequence). This CDR3 contains 11 residues. The CDR3 loop reads CAWRSYSEAFF. DNA for the CDR3: TGTGCCTGGAGAAGTTACAGTGAAGCTTTCTTT.

The chain is built from TRBV3-1 (or the pseudogene TRBV3-2) and TRBJ2-3, with D hard to call. The CDR3 is 14 amino acids. CDR1 LGHDT and CDR2 YNNKEL come from the germline V gene (reference sequence). Trimming pared 1 base from V and 0 bases from J, leaving 5 bases between. The CDR3 region has the DNA TGTGCCAGCAGCCAAGGAACTAGCACAGATACGCAGTATTTT. As protein: CASSQGTSTDTQYF.

The rearrangement joins TRBV23-1 to TRBJ1-2, with 9 nucleotides matching TRBD1. TRBV23-1 counts as an open reading frame of uncertain function. V dropped 4 bases and J dropped 4; count of bases not matched to a gene: 7. The CDR3 loop spans 15 amino acids. The DNA for the CDR3 is TGCGCCAGCAGTCGCCCGGGACAGGGAGGCTATGGCTACACCTTC. This encodes CASSRPGQGGYGYTF.

J is TRBJ2-7 and V is TRBV7-9, with unresolved D. V lost 4 bases to trimming and J lost 0 bases, with 7 bases between them. Germline assignment: CDR1 SEHNR and CDR2 FQNEAQ (reference sequence). This CDR3 has 13 residues. CDR3: CASSSGSSYEQYF. The CDR3 DNA sequence: TGTGCCAGCAGCTCGGGTAGCTCCTACGAGCAGTACTTC.

The rearrangement joins TRBV3-1 (or the pseudogene TRBV3-2) to TRBJ1-4; weak D call: TRBD1 (5 bases). Germline assignment: CDR1 LGHDT and CDR2 YNNKEL (reference sequence). V shed 1 base and J shed 8 bases, with 11 bases lying between them. The CDR3 length is 14 residues. CDR3 amino acids: CASSQVGGDEKLFF. Here the CDR3 DNA reads TGTGCCAGCAGCCAAGTCGGAGGGGACGAAAAACTGTTTTTT.

This clone occurred many times. The J gene is TRBJ1-4, the V gene TRBV9; D might be TRBD1 (6 bases). V dropped 4 bases and J dropped 7 bases, with 23 bases sitting between them. This CDR3 has 17 residues. Germline V CDR1 and CDR2: SGDLS, YYNGEE. In DNA form, the CDR3 reads TGTGCCAGCAGCCCTCAATTTGGGGGGGCCGAAAGTGAAAAACTGTTTTTT. Protein product: CASSPQFGGAESEKLFF.

The chain links TRBV3-1 (or the pseudogene TRBV3-2) to TRBJ1-1, with D uncertain. The germline V gene encodes CDR1 LGHDT and CDR2 YNNKEL (reference sequence). This CDR3 spans 14 amino acids. V was shortened by 1 base and J by 5 bases, with 11 bases between the two germline ends. CDR3 residues: CASSQVSGKTEAFF. The CDR3 region has the DNA TGTGCCAGCAGCCAAGTATCCGGGAAAACTGAAGCTTTCTTT.

This clone was seen a single time. This chain connects TRBV4-2 to TRBJ2-1; perhaps TRBD2 as D (6 bases). Trimming removed 0 bases at V and 2 bases at J, with 14 bases between. The germline CDR1 and CDR2 sequences are LGHNA and YNFKEQ. This CDR3 contains 17 residues. The CDR3 DNA is TGTGCCAGCAGCCAAGAGGCGGGGCAGGAGGCCTACAATGAGCAGTTCTTC. Amino acids: CASSQEAGQEAYNEQFF.

The chain is built from TRBV9 and TRBJ2-1, with 7 bases identical to TRBD2. The CDR3 is 13 residues long. V shed 4 bases and J 7 bases; nucleotides not matched to a gene: 5. Germline V lookup: CDR1 SGDLS, CDR2 YYNGEE. CDR3 region: CASSTRTRNEQFF. In nucleotides, the CDR3 is TGTGCCAGCAGCACCCGGACTAGGAATGAGCAGTTCTTC.

The CDR3 sequence is CASSIGLAGGPGNIQYF. The CDR3 DNA sequence: TGTGCCAGCAGCATAGGACTAGCGGGGGGGCCGGGAAACATTCAGTACTTC. The genes are TRBV5-4 and TRBJ2-4, with 15 bases aligning to TRBD2. The germline CDR1 and CDR2 sequences are SGHNT and YYREEE (reference sequence). The CDR3 is 17 residues long. Unmatched junction bases numbered 8, after V lost 4 bases and J lost 6 bases.

V is TRBV9 and J is TRBJ2-7, with D unresolved. V was trimmed by 0 bases and J by 0 bases, leaving 7 bases between them. Germline V gene lookup returns CDR1 SGDLS and CDR2 YYNGEE. The CDR3 consists of 14 residues. CDR3 sequence (DNA): TGTGCCAGCAGCGTAGGGCAGCGCTCCTACGAGCAGTACTTC. The encoded protein is CASSVGQRSYEQYF.